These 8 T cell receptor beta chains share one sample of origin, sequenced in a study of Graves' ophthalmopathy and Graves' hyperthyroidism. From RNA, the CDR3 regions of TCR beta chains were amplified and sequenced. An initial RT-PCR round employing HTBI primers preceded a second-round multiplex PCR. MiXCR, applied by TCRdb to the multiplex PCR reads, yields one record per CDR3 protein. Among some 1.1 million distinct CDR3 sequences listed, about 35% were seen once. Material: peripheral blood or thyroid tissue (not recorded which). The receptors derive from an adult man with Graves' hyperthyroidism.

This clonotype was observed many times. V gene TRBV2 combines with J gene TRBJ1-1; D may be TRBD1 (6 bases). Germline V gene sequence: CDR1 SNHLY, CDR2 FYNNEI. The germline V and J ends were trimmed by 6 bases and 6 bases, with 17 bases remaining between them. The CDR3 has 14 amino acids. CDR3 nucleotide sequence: TGTGCCAGCAGGGTCAGGGGAATTAAGGCTGAAGCTTTCTTT. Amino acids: CASRVRGIKAEAFF.

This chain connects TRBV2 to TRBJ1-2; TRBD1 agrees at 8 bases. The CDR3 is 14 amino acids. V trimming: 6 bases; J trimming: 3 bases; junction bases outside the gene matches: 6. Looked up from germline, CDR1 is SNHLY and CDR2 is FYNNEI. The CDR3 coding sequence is TGTGCCAGCAGCCGGGACAGGTCGGACTATGGCTACACCTTC. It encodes CASSRDRSDYGYTF. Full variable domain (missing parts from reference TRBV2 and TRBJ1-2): EPEVTQTPSHQVTQMGQEVILRCVPISNHLYFYWYRQILGQKVEFLVSFYNNEISEKSEIFDDQFSVERPDGSNFTLKIRSTKLEDSAMYFCASSRDRSDYGYTFGSGTRLTVV.

The CDR3 here is CAISRGPVEQYF. The CDR3 DNA reads as TGTGCCATCAGTAGGGGACCGGTCGAGCAGTACTTC. V is TRBV10-3 and J is TRBJ2-7, with D perhaps being TRBD1 or TRBD2 (5 bases each). This CDR3 region has 12 residues. The germline V gene has CDR1 ENHRY and CDR2 SYGVKD. Between the trimmed V and J ends, which lost 5 bases and 6 bases, there was a span of 11 bases.

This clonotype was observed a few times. This CDR3 is CASSFYARGPPYGYTF. In DNA form, the CDR3 reads TGTGCCAGCAGTTTTTACGCCAGGGGTCCCCCTTATGGCTACACCTTC. The chain recombines TRBV6-5 with TRBJ1-2, with D possibly TRBD1 on 6 matching bases. The CDR3 is 16 residues long. The V end lost 4 bases, the J end lost 5 bases, and 20 bases lay between the germline ends. Germline V lookup: CDR1 MNHEY, CDR2 SVGAGI.

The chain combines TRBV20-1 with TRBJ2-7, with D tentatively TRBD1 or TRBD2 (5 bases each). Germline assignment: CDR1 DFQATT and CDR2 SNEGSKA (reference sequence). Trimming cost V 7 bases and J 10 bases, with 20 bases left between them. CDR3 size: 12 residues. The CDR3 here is CSVRATGPDQYF. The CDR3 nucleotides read TGCAGTGTCAGGGCCACGGGACCCGATCAGTACTTC.

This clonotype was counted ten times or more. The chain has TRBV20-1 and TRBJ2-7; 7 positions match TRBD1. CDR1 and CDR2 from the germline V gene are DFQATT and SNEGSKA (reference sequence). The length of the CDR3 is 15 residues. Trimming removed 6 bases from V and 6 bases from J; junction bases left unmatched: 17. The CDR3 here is CSATPSDRDVGEQYF. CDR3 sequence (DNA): TGCAGTGCCACACCCTCTGACAGGGACGTAGGCGAGCAGTACTTC.

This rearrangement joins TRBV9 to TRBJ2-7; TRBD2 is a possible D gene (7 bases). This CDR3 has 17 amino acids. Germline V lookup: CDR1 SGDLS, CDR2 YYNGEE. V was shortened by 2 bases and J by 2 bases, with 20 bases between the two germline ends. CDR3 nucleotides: TGTGCCAGCAGCGTTGGGGGCGGGGAGGGCACCCCCTACGAGCAGTACTTC. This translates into CASSVGGGEGTPYEQYF.

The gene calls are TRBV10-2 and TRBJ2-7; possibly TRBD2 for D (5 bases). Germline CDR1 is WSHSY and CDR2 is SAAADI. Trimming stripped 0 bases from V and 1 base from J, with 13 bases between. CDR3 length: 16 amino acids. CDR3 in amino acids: CASSESRAVESYEQYF. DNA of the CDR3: TGCGCCAGCAGTGAGTCGAGGGCGGTAGAGTCCTACGAGCAGTACTTC.